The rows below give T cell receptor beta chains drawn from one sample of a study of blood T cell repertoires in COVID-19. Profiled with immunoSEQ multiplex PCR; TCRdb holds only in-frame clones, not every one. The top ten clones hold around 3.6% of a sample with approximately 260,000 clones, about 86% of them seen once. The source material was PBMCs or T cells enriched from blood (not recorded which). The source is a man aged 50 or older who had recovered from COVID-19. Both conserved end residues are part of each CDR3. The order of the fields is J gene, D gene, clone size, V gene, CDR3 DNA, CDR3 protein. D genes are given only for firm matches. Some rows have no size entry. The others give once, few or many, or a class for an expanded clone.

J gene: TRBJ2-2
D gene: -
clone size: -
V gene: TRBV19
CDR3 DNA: TGTGCCAGTAGTAAAACTCAGAACACCGGGGAGCTGTTTTTT
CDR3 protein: CASSKTQNTGELFF

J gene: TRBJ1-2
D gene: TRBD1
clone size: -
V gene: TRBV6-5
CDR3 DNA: TGTGCCAGCAGCGGGACAGGGGATGGCGGCTACACCTTC
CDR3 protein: CASSGTGDGGYTF

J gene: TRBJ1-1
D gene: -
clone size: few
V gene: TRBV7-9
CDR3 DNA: TGTGCCAGCAGCTTTCAGATGAACACTGAAGCTTTCTTT
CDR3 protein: CASSFQMNTEAFF

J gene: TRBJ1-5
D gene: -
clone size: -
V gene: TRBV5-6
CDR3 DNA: TGTGCCAGCAGCCGAGGACAGAATAGCAATCAGCCCCAGCATTTT
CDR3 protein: CASSRGQNSNQPQHF

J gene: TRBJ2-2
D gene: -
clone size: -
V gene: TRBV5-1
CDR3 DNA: TGCGCCAGCAGCTTGGCCGCGGCCACCGGGGAGCTGTTTTTT
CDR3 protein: CASSLAAATGELFF

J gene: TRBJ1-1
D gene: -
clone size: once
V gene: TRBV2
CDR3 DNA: TGTGCCAGACGGGGGGAGACTGAAGCTTTCTTT
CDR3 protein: CARRGETEAFF

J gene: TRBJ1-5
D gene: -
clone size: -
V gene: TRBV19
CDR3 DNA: TGTGCCAGTAGTTTCAGAAATCAGCCCCAGCATTTT
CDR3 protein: CASSFRNQPQHF

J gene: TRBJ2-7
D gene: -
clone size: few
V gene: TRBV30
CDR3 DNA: TGTGCCTGGAGCAACCAACAGGGACGCGAGCAGTACTTC
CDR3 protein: CAWSNQQGREQYF

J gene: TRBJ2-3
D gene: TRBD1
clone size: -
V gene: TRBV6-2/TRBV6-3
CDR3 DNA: TGTGCCAGCAGTTACCCTCCGGGACAGGGGGTAGATACGCAGTATTTT
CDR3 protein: CASSYPPGQGVDTQYF

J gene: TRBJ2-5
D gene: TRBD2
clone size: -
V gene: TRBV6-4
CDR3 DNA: TGTGCCAGCAGTGACTATGGGACTAGCGGGGATTCGGAGACCCAGTACTTC
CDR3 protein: CASSDYGTSGDSETQYF

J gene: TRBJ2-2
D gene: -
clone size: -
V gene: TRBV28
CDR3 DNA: TGTGCCAGCCGCGGTCGGTTCTCCGGGGAGCTGTTTTTT
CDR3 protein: CASRGRFSGELFF

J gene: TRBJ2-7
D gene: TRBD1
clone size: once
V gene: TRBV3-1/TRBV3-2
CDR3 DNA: TGTGCCAGCAGCCAACCAACCGGGACAGGGGGAAACGAGCAGTACTTC
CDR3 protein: CASSQPTGTGGNEQYF

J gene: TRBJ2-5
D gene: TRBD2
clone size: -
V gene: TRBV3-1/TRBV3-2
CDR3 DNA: TGTGCCAGCAGCCAAGTAGGGACTAGCGGGGGGGGACTGAGGGAGACCCAGTACTTC
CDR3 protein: CASSQVGTSGGGLRETQYF

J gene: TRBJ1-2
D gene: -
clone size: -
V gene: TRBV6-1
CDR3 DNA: TGTGCCAGCAGTGAAGGGGGGCATGTTGGCTACACCTTC
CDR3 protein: CASSEGGHVGYTF

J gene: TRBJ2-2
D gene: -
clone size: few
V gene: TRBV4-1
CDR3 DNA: TGCGCCAGCAGCCCCCTGGGGCCGAACACCGGGGAGCTGTTTTTT
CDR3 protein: CASSPLGPNTGELFF

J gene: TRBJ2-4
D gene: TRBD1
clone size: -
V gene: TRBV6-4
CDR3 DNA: TGTGCCAGCGCGAAGGACAGGAGGTACTTC
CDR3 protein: CASAKDRRYF

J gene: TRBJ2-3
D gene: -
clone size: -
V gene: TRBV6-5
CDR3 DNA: TGTGCCAGCAGCGATTGGGGGGGCCGGAATACGCAGTATTTT
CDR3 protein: CASSDWGGRNTQYF

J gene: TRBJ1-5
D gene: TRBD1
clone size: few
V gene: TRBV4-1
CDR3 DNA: TGCGCCAGCAGCCAAGATCTAGGGGGCGGAGGTCAGCCCCAGCATTTT
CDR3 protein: CASSQDLGGGGQPQHF

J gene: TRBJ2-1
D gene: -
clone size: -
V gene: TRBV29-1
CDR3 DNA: TGCAGCGCCGGGGACTCACACAATGAGCAGTTCTTC
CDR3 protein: CSAGDSHNEQFF

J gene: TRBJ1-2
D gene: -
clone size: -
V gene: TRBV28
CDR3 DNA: TGTGCCAGCAGCACTACAGGGAAGGTAGTCGCCAGAAGCTACACCTTC
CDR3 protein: CASSTTGKVVARSYTF

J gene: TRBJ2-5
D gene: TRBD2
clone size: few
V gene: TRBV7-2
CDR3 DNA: TGTGCCAGCAGCTTCGGACTAGCGAGACAAGAGACCCAGTACTTC
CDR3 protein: CASSFGLARQETQYF

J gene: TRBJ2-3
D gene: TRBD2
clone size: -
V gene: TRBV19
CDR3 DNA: TGTGCCAGTAGTATGAGGACTAGGGTGATCGGGGATACGCAGTATTTT
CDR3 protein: CASSMRTRVIGDTQYF

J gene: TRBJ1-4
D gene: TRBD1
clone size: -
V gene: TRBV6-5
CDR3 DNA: TGTGCCAGCACCGACAGGGGCCTGTTGGGGGAAAAACTGTTTTTT
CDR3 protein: CASTDRGLLGEKLFF

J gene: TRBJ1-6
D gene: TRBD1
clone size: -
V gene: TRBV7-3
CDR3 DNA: TGTGCCAGCAGCTCCTCAGGGGGCGCGGGAAATTCACCCCTCCACTTT
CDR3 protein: CASSSSGGAGNSPLHF

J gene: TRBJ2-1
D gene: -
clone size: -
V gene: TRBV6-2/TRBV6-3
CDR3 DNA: TGTGCCAGCAGTTACCCAGGATTTGGCGGGGCGGAGGGGTACAATGAGCAGTTCTTC
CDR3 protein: CASSYPGFGGAEGYNEQFF

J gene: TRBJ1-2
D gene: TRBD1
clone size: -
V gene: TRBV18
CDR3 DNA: TGTGCCAGCTCACCACCAGGGACAGGGGTAATACACTATGGCTACACCTTC
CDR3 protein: CASSPPGTGVIHYGYTF

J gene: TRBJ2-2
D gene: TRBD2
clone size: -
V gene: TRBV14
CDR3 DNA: TGTGCCAGCAGCCACAGACCAGGACTAGCGGGAGTTACCGGGGAGCTGTTTTTT
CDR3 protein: CASSHRPGLAGVTGELFF

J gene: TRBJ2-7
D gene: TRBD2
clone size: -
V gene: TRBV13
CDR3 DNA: TGTGCCAGCAGCTCGTTAGCGGGGGCCGCCTACGAGCAGTACTTC
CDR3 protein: CASSSLAGAAYEQYF

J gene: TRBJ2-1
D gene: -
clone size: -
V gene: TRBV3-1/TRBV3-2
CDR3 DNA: TGTGCCAGCAGCCAAGATTATCCCAGCGCAACTTCGAACAATGAGCAGTTCTTC
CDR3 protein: CASSQDYPSATSNNEQFF

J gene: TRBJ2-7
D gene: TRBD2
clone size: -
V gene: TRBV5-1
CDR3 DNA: TGCGCCAGCAGCTTGATGGGGCGGGGGGTTGGCTCCTACGAGCAGTACTTC
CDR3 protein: CASSLMGRGVGSYEQYF

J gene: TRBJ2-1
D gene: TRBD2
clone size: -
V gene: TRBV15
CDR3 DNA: TGTGCCACCAGCAGAGACCCGGGGGGAGATGAGCAGTTCTTC
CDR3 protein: CATSRDPGGDEQFF

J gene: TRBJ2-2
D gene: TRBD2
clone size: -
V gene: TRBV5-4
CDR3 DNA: TGTGCCAGCAGCCCCGGACTAGTTCCCGGGGAGCTGTTTTTT
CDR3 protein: CASSPGLVPGELFF

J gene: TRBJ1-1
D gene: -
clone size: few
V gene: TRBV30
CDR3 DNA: TGTGCCTGGAGTAAAGGACAGAACACTGAAGCTTTCTTT
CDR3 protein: CAWSKGQNTEAFF

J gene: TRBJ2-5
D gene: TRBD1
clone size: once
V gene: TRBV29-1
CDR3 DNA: TGCAGCGTTGAACAGGGGGCGGGTAGAGAGACCCAGTACTTC
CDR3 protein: CSVEQGAGRETQYF

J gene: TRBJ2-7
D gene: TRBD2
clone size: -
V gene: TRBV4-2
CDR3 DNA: TGTGCCAGCAGCAAGGTAGGCGGGAGGGCCGGACTGCACGAGCAGTACTTC
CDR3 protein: CASSKVGGRAGLHEQYF

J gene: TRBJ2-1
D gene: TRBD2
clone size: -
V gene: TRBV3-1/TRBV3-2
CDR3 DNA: TGTGCCAGCAGCCAAACGCGTCCGGCTAGCGGGGGTGAGCAGTTCTTC
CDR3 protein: CASSQTRPASGGEQFF

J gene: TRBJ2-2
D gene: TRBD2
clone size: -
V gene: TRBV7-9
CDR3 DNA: TGTGCCAGCAGCTCGAAGCGGGGTGGGGAAACCGGGGAGCTGTTTTTT
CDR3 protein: CASSSKRGGETGELFF

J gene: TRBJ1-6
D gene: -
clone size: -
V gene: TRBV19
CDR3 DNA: TGTGCCAGTAGCGGAGGAGGGGTCGGGAATTCACCCCTCCACTTT
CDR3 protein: CASSGGGVGNSPLHF

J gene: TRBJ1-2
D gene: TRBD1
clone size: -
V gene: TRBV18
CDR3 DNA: TGTGCCAGCTCACCCGAAGGGACAGGCTATGGCTACACCTTC
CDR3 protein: CASSPEGTGYGYTF

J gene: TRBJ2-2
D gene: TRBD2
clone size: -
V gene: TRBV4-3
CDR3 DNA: TGCGCCAGCAGCCACGGGACTAAGCGGGATGTCATCGGGGAGCTGTTTTTT
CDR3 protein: CASSHGTKRDVIGELFF

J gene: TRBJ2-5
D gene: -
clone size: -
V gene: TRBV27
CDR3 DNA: TGTGCCAGCAGTTCCCCCCCCGGCAGGGTGCAGACCCAGTACTTC
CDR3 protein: CASSSPPGRVQTQYF

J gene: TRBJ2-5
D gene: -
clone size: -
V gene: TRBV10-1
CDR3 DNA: TGCGCCAGCAGTGAGATTAGGGGGTTTCGGGAGACCCAGTACTTC
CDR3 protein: CASSEIRGFRETQYF

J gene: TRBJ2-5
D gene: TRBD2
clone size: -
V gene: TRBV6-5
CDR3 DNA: TGTGCCAGCAGAGGACTAGCGGGGATGGAGACCCAGTACTTC
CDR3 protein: CASRGLAGMETQYF

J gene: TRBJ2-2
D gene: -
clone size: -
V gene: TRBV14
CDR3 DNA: TGTGCCAGCAGCCAATACGCCTACCGGAACACCGGGGAGCTGTTTTTT
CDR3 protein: CASSQYAYRNTGELFF